What follows are 18 T cell receptor beta chains derived from one specimen sequenced in a study of cytomegalovirus exposure and HLA in healthy donors. Repertoires were generated with immunoSEQ multiplex PCR, while TCRdb's copy carries only in-frame clones and drops some. The sample has 190,000 or so clones; about 80% are singletons. The sample comprised PBMCs. The receptor source for this set is a woman under 30 in good health and CMV-seropositive.

The chain couples TRBV19 to TRBJ1-2, with 7 bases lining up with TRBD1. The CDR3 loop spans 12 amino acids. Germline values: CDR1 LNHDA, CDR2 SQIVND (reference sequence). The ends lost 9 bases at V and 4 bases at J; junction bases unmatched: 5. As DNA, the CDR3 is TGTGCCAGCCAGGGACAGAGCTATGGCTACACCTTC. This encodes CASQGQSYGYTF.

The sample holds a few counts of this clone. The chain joins TRBV28 to TRBJ2-7; D not certain. The germline V and J ends were trimmed by 6 bases and 2 bases, with 14 bases remaining between them. The CDR3 spans 14 residues. CDR1 is MDHEN, CDR2 SYDVKM, per germline. The CDR3 nucleotides are TGTGCCAGCAGCCCCGGTGGGCAGCCCTACGAGCAGTACTTC. Amino acids: CASSPGGQPYEQYF.

V and J are TRBV7-2 and TRBJ1-2, with 9 bases matching TRBD1. The germline V gene encodes CDR1 SGHTA and CDR2 FQGNSA. The V gene end was trimmed by 1 base and the J gene end by 7 bases; junction bases not matched to a gene: 7. The CDR3 runs 15 residues. The CDR3 spells CASSLGGQGTGGYTF. The CDR3 coding sequence is TGTGCCAGCAGCTTAGGGGGACAGGGCACGGGTGGCTACACCTTC.

This clone occurred once. V and J are TRBV27 and TRBJ1-1; D possibly corresponds to TRBD1 (5 bases). Germline CDR1 is MNHEY and CDR2 is SMNVEV (reference sequence). V was cut by 3 bases and J by 1 base, with 12 bases left in between. The CDR3 loop spans 15 amino acids. CDR3 protein: CASSFLQAGNTEAFF. In DNA, the CDR3 is TGTGCCAGCAGTTTTCTACAGGCTGGGAACACTGAAGCTTTCTTT.

The chain combines TRBV5-1 with TRBJ2-7, with 9 bases that match TRBD1. V was clipped by 7 bases and J by 5 bases; unmatched bases: 16. From germline, CDR1 is SGHRS and CDR2 YFSETQ. The CDR3 consists of 16 residues. CDR3 DNA: TGCGCCAGCGAACCACTTTCCGGACAGGGGACCCACGAGCAGTACTTC. Its translation is CASEPLSGQGTHEQYF.

This clone was observed a single time. This chain joins TRBV7-7 and TRBJ2-7; 8 positions agree with TRBD2. V lost 3 bases, J lost 7 bases, and 5 bases stayed unmatched. The CDR3 is made up of 13 amino acids. Germline assignment: CDR1 SSHAT and CDR2 FNYEAQ (reference sequence). The CDR3, as DNA: TGTGCCAGCAGCTTCGGGCTAGCGGGTGAGCAGTACTTC. Protein: CASSFGLAGEQYF.

The genes are TRBV11-1 and TRBJ1-1; 8 nucleotides agree with TRBD1. The length of the CDR3 is 15 residues. The trim removed 5 bases at V and 5 bases at J, leaving 10 bases unmatched. Germline CDR1 SGHAT, CDR2 FQDESV (reference sequence). The CDR3 loop is CASSTHRGRKTEAFF. DNA of the CDR3: TGTGCCAGCAGCACACACAGGGGGAGGAAGACTGAAGCTTTCTTT.

The chain has TRBV2 and TRBJ2-3; 9 bases agree with TRBD1. The V and J ends lost 6 bases and 5 bases, in that order; junction bases with no gene match: 9. Germline V gives CDR1 SNHLY, CDR2 FYNNEI. The CDR3 length is 15 residues. The CDR3 reads CASRATGGELDTQYF. CDR3 sequence (DNA): TGTGCCAGCAGAGCGACAGGGGGTGAGTTAGATACGCAGTATTTT.

The chain is built from TRBV5-1 and TRBJ1-2, with D possibly being TRBD1 (6 bases). The germline V and J ends were trimmed by 4 bases and 3 bases, with 13 bases remaining between them. Germline V gene lookup returns CDR1 SGHRS and CDR2 YFSETQ. The length of the CDR3 is 14 residues. Here the CDR3 reads CASSPYRADYGYTF. CDR3 DNA: TGCGCCAGCAGCCCCTACAGGGCTGACTATGGCTACACCTTC. Complete variable domain (other parts from reference TRBV5-1 and TRBJ1-2): KAGVTQTPRYLIKTRGQQVTLSCSPISGHRSVSWYQQTPGQGLQFLFEYFSETQRNKGNFPGRFSGRQFSNSRSEMNVSTLELGDSALYLCASSPYRADYGYTFGSGTRLTVV.

This clone appeared once. This chain links TRBV6-5 with TRBJ2-7; D gene uncertain. This CDR3 has 13 residues. Germline V CDR1 and CDR2: MNHEY, SVGAGI. V was cut by 2 bases and J by 5 bases, with 10 bases left in between. For the CDR3, the DNA is TGTGCCAGCAGTTACAATCAGGCCAACGAGCAGTACTTC. Its protein product is CASSYNQANEQYF.

The V gene is TRBV5-3, the J gene TRBJ1-5; tentative D call: TRBD1 (5 bases). TRBV5-3 is an ORF; its function is uncertain. The CDR3 totals 16 residues. V lost 1 base, J lost 9 bases, and 20 bases lay in between. The CDR3 reads CARSLSAYRSDLPQHF. CDR3 DNA: TGTGCCAGAAGCTTGTCCGCCTACAGGTCTGATCTGCCCCAGCATTTT.

The rearrangement links TRBV9 to TRBJ2-2; possibly TRBD2 for D (5 bases). Trimming left V 4 bases short and J 1 base short, with 20 bases between. Germline CDR1 SGDLS, CDR2 YYNGEE. The CDR3 totals 18 residues. The CDR3 sequence: CASSPRATLGGNTGELFF. CDR3 bases: TGTGCCAGCAGCCCCCGGGCCACTTTAGGAGGGAACACCGGGGAGCTGTTTTTT. The full variable domain, its missing parts supplied by reference TRBV9 and TRBJ2-2, is DSGVTQTPKHLITATGQRVTLRCSPRSGDLSVYWYQQSLDQGLQFLIQYYNGEERAKGNILERFSAQQFPDLHSELNLSSLELGDSALYFCASSPRATLGGNTGELFFGEGSRLTVL.

This chain joins TRBV6-6 and TRBJ2-7, with 8 bases aligning to TRBD2. This CDR3 has 14 amino acids. V shed 0 bases and J 2 bases; nucleotides not matched to a gene: 0. Germline CDR1 and CDR2: MNHNY and SVGAGI (reference sequence). The CDR3 loop is CASSYSSGAYEQYF. The DNA of the CDR3 is TGTGCCAGCAGTTACTCTAGCGGGGCCTACGAGCAGTACTTC.

This rearrangement joins TRBV5-8 to TRBJ2-2, with a possible D match to TRBD2 (5 bases). The CDR3 runs 14 residues. The V gene's germline CDR1 is SGHTS and CDR2 YDEGEE. The V end was cut by 5 bases, the J end by 6 bases, with 14 bases between. CDR3: CASSSGIEAGELFF. CDR3 coding DNA: TGTGCCAGCAGTTCCGGGATCGAGGCCGGGGAGCTGTTTTTT.

The V and J genes are TRBV29-1 and TRBJ2-1, with unresolved D. V was shortened by 4 bases and J by 0 bases, with 13 bases between the two germline ends. CDR3 length: 15 amino acids. Germline V gene sequence: CDR1 SQVTM, CDR2 ANQGSEA. The CDR3 DNA is TGCAGCGTTGTAATTGTAGTAAGCTCCTACAATGAGCAGTTCTTC. As protein: CSVVIVVSSYNEQFF.

This rearrangement joins TRBV6-1 to TRBJ1-2; 9 bases align to TRBD1. Germline values: CDR1 MNHNS, CDR2 SASEGT. V was clipped by 5 bases and J by 8 bases; unmatched bases: 9. The CDR3 sequence is 14 residues long. The CDR3 loop reads CASSLIRTGEGYTF. The CDR3 region has the DNA TGTGCCAGCAGTTTGATTCGGACAGGGGAGGGCTACACCTTC.

In this sample, this clone turned up a few times. The chain has TRBV4-2 and TRBJ2-7; weak D call: TRBD2 (5 bases). The V gene's germline CDR1 is LGHNA and CDR2 YNFKEQ. Trimming cost V 0 bases and J 0 bases, with 18 bases left between them. The CDR3 runs to 18 residues. In DNA, the CDR3 is TGTGCCAGCAGCCAAGAAGAAGTTGAGCGGAAGTACTCCTACGAGCAGTACTTC. Amino acids: CASSQEEVERKYSYEQYF.

This clone was seen a few times. V gene TRBV11-1 combines with J gene TRBJ1-2; TRBD1 matches at 8 bases. V was clipped by 2 bases and J by 7 bases; unmatched bases: 9. This CDR3 is built from 15 residues. The germline V gene has CDR1 SGHAT and CDR2 FQDESV (reference sequence). CDR3 DNA sequence: TGTGCCAGCAGCTTACGAGGACAGGGCTCAAGTGGCTACACCTTC. It specifies CASSLRGQGSSGYTF. Together with reference TRBV11-1 and TRBJ1-2, the CDR3 gives the full variable domain: EAEVAQSPRYKITEKSQAVAFWCDPISGHATLYWYRQILGQGPELLVQFQDESVVDDSQLPKDRFSAERLKGVDSTLKIQPAELGDSAMYLCASSLRGQGSSGYTFGSGTRLTVV.